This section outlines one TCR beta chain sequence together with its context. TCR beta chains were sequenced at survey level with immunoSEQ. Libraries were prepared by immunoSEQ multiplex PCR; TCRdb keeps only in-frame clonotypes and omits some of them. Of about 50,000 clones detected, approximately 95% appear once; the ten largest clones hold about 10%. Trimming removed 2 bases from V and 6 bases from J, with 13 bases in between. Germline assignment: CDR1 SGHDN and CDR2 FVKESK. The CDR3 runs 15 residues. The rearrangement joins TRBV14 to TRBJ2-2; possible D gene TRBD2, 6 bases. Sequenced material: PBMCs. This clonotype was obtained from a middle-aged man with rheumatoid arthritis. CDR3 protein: CASSQHRGNAGELFF. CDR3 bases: TGTGCCAGCAGCCAACACCGGGGGAATGCCGGGGAGCTGTTTTTT.